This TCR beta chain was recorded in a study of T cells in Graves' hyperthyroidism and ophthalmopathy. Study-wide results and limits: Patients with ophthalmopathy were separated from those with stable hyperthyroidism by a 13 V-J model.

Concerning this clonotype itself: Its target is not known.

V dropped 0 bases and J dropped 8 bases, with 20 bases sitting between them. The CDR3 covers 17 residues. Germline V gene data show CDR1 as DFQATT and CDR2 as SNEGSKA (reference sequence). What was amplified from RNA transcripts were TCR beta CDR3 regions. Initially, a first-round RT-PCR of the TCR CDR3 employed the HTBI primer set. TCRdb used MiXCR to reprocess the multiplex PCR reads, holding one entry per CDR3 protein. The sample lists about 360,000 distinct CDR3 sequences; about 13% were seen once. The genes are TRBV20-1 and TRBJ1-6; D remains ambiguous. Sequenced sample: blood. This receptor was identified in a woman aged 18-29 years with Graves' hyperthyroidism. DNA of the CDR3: TGCAGTGCTAGAGATCCCCCGAGGAGGCGGGGATATTCACCCCTCCACTTT. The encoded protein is CSARDPPRRRGYSPLHF.